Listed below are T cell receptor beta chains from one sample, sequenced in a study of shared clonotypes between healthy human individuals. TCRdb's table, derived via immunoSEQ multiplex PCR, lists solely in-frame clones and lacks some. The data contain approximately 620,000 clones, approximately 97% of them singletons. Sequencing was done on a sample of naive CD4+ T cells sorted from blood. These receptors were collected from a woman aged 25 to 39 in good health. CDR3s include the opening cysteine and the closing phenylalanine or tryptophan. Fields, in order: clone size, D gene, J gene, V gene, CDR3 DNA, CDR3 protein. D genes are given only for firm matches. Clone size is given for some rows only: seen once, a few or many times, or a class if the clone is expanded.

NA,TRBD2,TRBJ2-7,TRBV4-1,TGCGCCAGCAGCCAAGAAACTAGCGGGCTTACCTACTACGAGCAGTACTTC,CASSQETSGLTYYEQYF
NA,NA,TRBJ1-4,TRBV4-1,TGCGCCAGCAGCCAAGGTCCTAATGAAAAACTGTTTTTT,CASSQGPNEKLFF
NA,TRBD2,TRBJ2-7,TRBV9,TGTGCCAGCAGCGTAGAAGCCGGGACTAGCGGCCCAAGCTCCTACGAGCAGTACTTC,CASSVEAGTSGPSSYEQYF
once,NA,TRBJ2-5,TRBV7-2,TGTGCCAGCAGCAAACCGGGACGGGCCGCTGGAGAGACCCAGTACTTC,CASSKPGRAAGETQYF
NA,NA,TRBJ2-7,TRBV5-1,TGCGCCAGCAGCCTGGGACGGATATCCTACGAGCAGTACTTC,CASSLGRISYEQYF
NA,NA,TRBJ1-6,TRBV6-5,TGTGCCACAACTCGGGGCTCCTATAATTCACCCCTCCACTTT,CATTRGSYNSPLHF
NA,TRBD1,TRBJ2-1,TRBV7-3,TGTGCCAGCAGCTTAGGGCCAGGGGGCAGGGATGAGCAGTTCTTC,CASSLGPGGRDEQFF
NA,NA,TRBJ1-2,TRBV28,TGTGCCAGCAGTCCCTATGCTGGGGCGGGGGGCTACACCTTC,CASSPYAGAGGYTF
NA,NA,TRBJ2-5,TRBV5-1,TGCGCCAGCACAATCTCACCGGGGGGCAACCAAGAGACCCAGTACTTC,CASTISPGGNQETQYF
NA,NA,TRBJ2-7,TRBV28,TGTGCCAGCAGTTTCCGAGAGTACGAGCAGTACTTC,CASSFREYEQYF
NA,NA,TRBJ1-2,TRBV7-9,TGTGCCAGCAGCTGGGACATGACCGCTAACTATGGCTACACCTTC,CASSWDMTANYGYTF
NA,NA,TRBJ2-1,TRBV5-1,TGCGCCAGCAGCTTGGCCGGCGGGCGGGACAGCTCCTACAATGAGCAGTTCTTC,CASSLAGGRDSSYNEQFF
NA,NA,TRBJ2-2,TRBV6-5,TGTGCCAGCAGTTATCGGGGGGAGCTGTTTTTT,CASSYRGELFF
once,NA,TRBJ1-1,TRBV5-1,TGCGCCAGCAGCTTGGTTCCGGGAATGAACACTGAAGCTTTCTTT,CASSLVPGMNTEAFF
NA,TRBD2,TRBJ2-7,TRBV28,TGTGCCAGCAGTTTACTTGGACTAGCGGAATACGAGCAGTACTTC,CASSLLGLAEYEQYF
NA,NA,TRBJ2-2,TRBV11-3,TGTGCCAGCAGCTTAGATTACGGGAGAGTTGCGACCGGGGAGCTGTTTTTT,CASSLDYGRVATGELFF
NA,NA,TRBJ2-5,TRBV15,TGTGCCACCAGCAGAGATAGGGGAGAAGGTCCGCCGGCCCAGTACTTC,CATSRDRGEGPPAQYF
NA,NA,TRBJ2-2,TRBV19,TGTGCCAGTACCCAGAATCAGGGGCCCACCGGGGAGCTGTTTTTT,CASTQNQGPTGELFF
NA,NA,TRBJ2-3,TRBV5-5,TGTGCCAGCAGCTTGAGTGTAGGGCTTAACACAGATACGCAGTATTTT,CASSLSVGLNTDTQYF
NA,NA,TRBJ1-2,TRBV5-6,TGTGCCAGCAGCATTGAATCGGGGCCTGGATATGGCTACACCTTC,CASSIESGPGYGYTF
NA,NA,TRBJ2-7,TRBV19,TGTGCCAGTAGCCGCATCGGAGCCCCGTGGGTAGAGCAGTACTTC,CASSRIGAPWVEQYF
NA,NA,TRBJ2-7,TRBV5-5,TGTGCCAGCAGCTCGGTGGGTGGGACACTGACGACCTACGAGCAGTACTTC,CASSSVGGTLTTYEQYF
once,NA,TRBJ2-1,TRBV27,TGTGCCAGCTGTCGCGGGGAGCTCTCCTACAATGAGCAGTTCTTC,CASCRGELSYNEQFF
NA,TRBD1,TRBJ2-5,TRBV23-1,TGCGCCAGCAGTCAGGACAGGGGTACGGGGGAGACCCAGTACTTC,CASSQDRGTGETQYF
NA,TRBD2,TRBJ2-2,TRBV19,TGTGCCAGTAGTCTTAGCGGGGATTGCACCGGGGAGCTGTTTTTT,CASSLSGDCTGELFF
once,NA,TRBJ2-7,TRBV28,TGTGCCAGCCTCCCGGCCTACGAGCAGTACTTC,CASLPAYEQYF
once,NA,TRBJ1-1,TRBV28,TGTGCCACCATACCGGGACACCCGAACACTGAAGCTTTCTTT,CATIPGHPNTEAFF
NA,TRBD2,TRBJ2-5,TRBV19,TGTGCCAGTAGTAGACTAGCGGGAGGGCCTGGGGAACGACCCCAGTACTTC,CASSRLAGGPGERPQYF
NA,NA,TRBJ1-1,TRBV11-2,TGTGCCAGCAGCTTAGGAGTACAACCTGAAGCTTTCTTT,CASSLGVQPEAFF
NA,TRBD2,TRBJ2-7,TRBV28,TGTGCCAGCAGTTTCCGCCGGTGGAGAAGCGGGACTAACTACGAGCAGTACTTC,CASSFRRWRSGTNYEQYF
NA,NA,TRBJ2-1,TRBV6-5,TGTGCCAGCAGTTACGCGGGATTAGGGGATGAGCAGTTCTTC,CASSYAGLGDEQFF
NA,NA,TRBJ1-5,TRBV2,TGTGCCAGCACAGGGTATCCGGCTCAGCCCCAGCATTTT,CASTGYPAQPQHF
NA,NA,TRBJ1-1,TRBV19,TGTGCCAGTAGTATTTATGGACCGATCATGAACACTGAAGCTTTCTTT,CASSIYGPIMNTEAFF
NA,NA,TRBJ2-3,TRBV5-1,TGCGCCAGCAGCTTGGGTCGCGTGGGAATAAGCACAGATACGCAGTATTTT,CASSLGRVGISTDTQYF
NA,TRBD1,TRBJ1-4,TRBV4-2,TGTGCCAGCAGCCAAGATCAGGGGGCGGAAACTAATGAAAAACTGTTTTTT,CASSQDQGAETNEKLFF
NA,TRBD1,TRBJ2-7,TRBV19,TGTGCCAGTAGTATAACACCTCGACAGGGGGCTTCCTACGAGCAGTACTTC,CASSITPRQGASYEQYF
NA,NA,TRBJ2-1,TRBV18,TGTGCCAGCTCACTCAAGAGGACGGAGCCGGAGGAGCAGTTCTTC,CASSLKRTEPEEQFF
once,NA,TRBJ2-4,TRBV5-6,TGTGCCAGCAGTCTGGCATCAGGAACCATTCAGTACTTC,CASSLASGTIQYF
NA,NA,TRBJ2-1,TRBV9,TGTGCCAGCAGCGTAGCGGTTAGCGGAAACAATGAGCAGTTCTTC,CASSVAVSGNNEQFF
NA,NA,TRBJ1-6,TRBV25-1,TGTGCCAGCAGTGAAGACGTGAGCTCCTATAATTCACCCCTCCACTTT,CASSEDVSSYNSPLHF
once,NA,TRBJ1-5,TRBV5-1,TGCGCCAGCAGCTTGGAGGGATGGCAGCCCCAGCATTTT,CASSLEGWQPQHF
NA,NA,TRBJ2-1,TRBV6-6,TGTGCCAGCAGCGCCAGCCGACTAGGGCCTAATGAGCAGTTCTTC,CASSASRLGPNEQFF
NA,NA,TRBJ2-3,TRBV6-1,TGTGCCAGCAGTGAAGATTCAGATACGCAGTATTTT,CASSEDSDTQYF
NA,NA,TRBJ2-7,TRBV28,TGTGCCAGCACAGGCACAACCTACGAGCAGTACTTC,CASTGTTYEQYF
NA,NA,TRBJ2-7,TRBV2,TGTGCCAGCACAGGCCCCTGCGAGCAGTACTTC,CASTGPCEQYF
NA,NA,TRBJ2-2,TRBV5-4,TGTGCCAGCAGCTTTGTGAGGGCGGGAAACACCGGGGAGCTGTTTTTT,CASSFVRAGNTGELFF
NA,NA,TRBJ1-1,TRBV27,TGTGCCAGCAGTTTATCCCGGTTCACCGGGGGTGAAGCTTTCTTT,CASSLSRFTGGEAFF
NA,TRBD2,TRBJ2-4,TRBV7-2,TGTGCCAGCAGCCCCGGACTAGCGGGCGCCCTAGCCAAAAACATTCAGTACTTC,CASSPGLAGALAKNIQYF
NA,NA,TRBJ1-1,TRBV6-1,TGTGCCAGCAGTGAAGCGCCAGGGATTACTAACACTGAAGCTTTCTTT,CASSEAPGITNTEAFF
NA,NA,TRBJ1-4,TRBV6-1,TGTGCCAGCAACAAGCGGAGGGATGGTGAAAAACTGTTTTTT,CASNKRRDGEKLFF
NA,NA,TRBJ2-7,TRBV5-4,TGTGCCAGCAGGACGCCCGGAGGAAACGAGCAGTACTTC,CASRTPGGNEQYF
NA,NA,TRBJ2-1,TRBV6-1,TGTGCCAGCAGTGAAGCGTCTCGCGGGATAGGCAATGAGCAGTTCTTC,CASSEASRGIGNEQFF
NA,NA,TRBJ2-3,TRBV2,TGTGCCAGCAGTCCCGGTGGTGGCACAGATACGCAGTATTTT,CASSPGGGTDTQYF
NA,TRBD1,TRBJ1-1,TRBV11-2,TGTGCCAGCAGCTCGTACAGGGGAGTTAATACTGAAGCTTTCTTT,CASSSYRGVNTEAFF
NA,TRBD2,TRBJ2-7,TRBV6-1,TGTGCCAGCAGTGAAACCTTAGCGGGACCCTACGAGCAGTACTTC,CASSETLAGPYEQYF
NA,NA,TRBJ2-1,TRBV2,TGTGCCAGCCATTCCCTAACCGCGCGAGGACGCCATCACAATGAGCAGTTCTTC,CASHSLTARGRHHNEQFF
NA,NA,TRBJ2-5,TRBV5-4,TGTGCCAGCAGGCTTCCGGGACAAGCGACCCAGTACTTC,CASRLPGQATQYF
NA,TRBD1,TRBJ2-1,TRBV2,TGTGGGTCCGGACAGGGGGCGGATGAGCAGTTCTTC,CGSGQGADEQFF
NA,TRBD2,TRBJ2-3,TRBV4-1,TGCGCCAGCAGCCAAGATCATCGACTAGCGGGACAGTTGGGGCAGTATTTT,CASSQDHRLAGQLGQYF
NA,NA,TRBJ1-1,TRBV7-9,TGTGCCAGCAGCGATAAGGCAACCTTGAACACTGAAGCTTTCTTT,CASSDKATLNTEAFF